The T cell receptor (beta chain) under discussion was sequenced for a study of blood T cell repertoires in COVID-19. The wider study: The analysed material was cDNA or gDNA that came from T cells, B-cell-depleted T cells, or PBMCs.

Trimming stripped 6 bases from V and 0 bases from J, with 23 bases between. This CDR3 is 18 amino acids long. Germline CDR1 is SEHNR and CDR2 is FQNEAQ (reference sequence). Repertoires were generated with immunoSEQ multiplex PCR, while TCRdb's copy carries only in-frame clones and drops some. This sample has 150,000 to 200,000 clones, with over 80% found just once. The TCR comes from an elderly woman with active or convalescent COVID-19. The sequenced sample consisted of peripheral blood. The chain combines TRBV7-9 with TRBJ1-1, with a possible D match to TRBD1 (5 bases). For the CDR3, the DNA is TGTGCCAGCAGACACACCCTCCAGGTAGGACACATGAACACTGAAGCTTTCTTT. The encoded protein is CASRHTLQVGHMNTEAFF.